The T cell receptor beta chain under discussion was sequenced for a study of human T cells and chemical hapten exposure. TCRdb re-called the RACE reads with MiXCR, one entry per CDR3 protein. Here the sample spans 150,000 to 200,000 distinct CDR3 sequences, 13% to 15% being singletons. The junction had 10 bases not matched to a gene; V was cut back by 5 bases and J by 7 bases. The CDR3 has 14 amino acids. Germline CDR1 DFQATT, CDR2 SNEGSKA (reference sequence). Time point noted: patch test 1, 2 weeks after DPC sensitization. The sample's treatment: therapeutic diphenylcyclopropenone sensitization with weekly scalp DPC.

This clonotype originated in a young woman with alopecia areata. Some clones in this sample may be carry-over from other donors' samples. This chain joins TRBV20-1 and TRBJ1-5, with 8 bases identical to TRBD1. The sequences come from whole blood, collected in connection with sensitization to the hapten diphenylcyclopropenone (DPC). For the CDR3, the DNA is TGCAGTGCTTCAAGGGACAGGATAAGCCAGCCCCAGCATTTT. Residues: CSASRDRISQPQHF.